The 16 T cell receptor beta chains given below trace back to one sample, sequenced in a study of cytomegalovirus exposure and HLA in healthy donors. PCR primers comprised 60 Vbeta and 13 Jbeta primers. Repertoires were generated with immunoSEQ multiplex PCR, while TCRdb's copy carries only in-frame clones and drops some. Found here are over 150,000 clones, approximately 80% of them singletons; the top ten hold about 4.3%. Sample: PBMCs. The receptors come from a man aged 30 to 45 in good health and CMV-seronegative.

This chain joins TRBV19 and TRBJ2-7; possible D gene TRBD2, 6 bases. Trimming removed 7 bases at V and 9 bases at J, with 25 bases between. The CDR3 is made up of 15 amino acids. Germline CDR1 is LNHDA and CDR2 is SQIVND (reference sequence). CDR3 in amino acids: CASKSSAGPNFSQYF. The CDR3 DNA follows: TGTGCCAGTAAGTCGTCGGCGGGACCTAATTTCTCGCAGTACTTC.

The J gene is TRBJ2-5, the V gene TRBV2; D perhaps matches TRBD1 (6 bases). CDR3 length: 12 residues. Germline CDR1 reads SNHLY; CDR2 reads FYNNEI. V dropped 8 bases and J dropped 5 bases, with 12 bases sitting between them. CDR3 protein: CASEGEMETQYF. DNA for the CDR3: TGTGCCAGCGAGGGGGAAATGGAGACCCAGTACTTC. Looking up the rest from reference TRBV2 and TRBJ2-5 gives the full variable domain: EPEVTQTPSHQVTQMGQEVILRCVPISNHLYFYWYRQILGQKVEFLVSFYNNEISEKSEIFDDQFSVERPDGSNFTLKIRSTKLEDSAMYFCASEGEMETQYFGPGTRLLVL.

The V call is TRBV5-1, the J call TRBJ2-1; no reliable D call. V lost 1 base to trimming and J lost 4 bases, with 21 bases between them. This CDR3 comprises 18 residues. The V gene's germline CDR1 is SGHRS and CDR2 YFSETQ. The CDR3 here is CASSLKPASPNFYNEQFF. CDR3 bases: TGCGCCAGCAGCTTGAAGCCCGCCTCACCCAACTTTTACAATGAGCAGTTCTTC.

The chain combines TRBV14 with TRBJ1-4; TRBD1 agrees at 8 bases. J gave up 4 bases and V 1 base, and 8 bases lay outside the gene matches. Germline CDR1 SGHDN, CDR2 FVKESK. This CDR3 is built from 17 residues. The CDR3 protein is CASSQAPRGRFNEKLFF. CDR3 bases: TGTGCCAGCAGCCAAGCGCCCAGGGGGCGCTTTAATGAAAAACTGTTTTTT.

The genes are TRBV7-9 and TRBJ1-1; possibly TRBD1 for D (5 bases). V was trimmed by 7 bases and J by 11 bases, leaving 17 bases between them. Germline-derived CDR1 and CDR2 are SEHNR and FQNEAQ (reference sequence). This CDR3 is 12 amino acids long. The CDR3 sequence is CASTRTGDPAFF. The DNA of the CDR3 is TGTGCCAGCACCCGTACGGGGGATCCGGCTTTCTTT.

The rearrangement joins TRBV9 to TRBJ1-4; possible D gene TRBD1, 5 bases. The germline V and J ends were trimmed by 7 bases and 2 bases, with 12 bases remaining between them. Germline V lookup: CDR1 SGDLS, CDR2 YYNGEE. This CDR3 is built from 14 residues. The CDR3 sequence: CASSRDSTNEKLFF. For the CDR3, the DNA is TGTGCCAGCTCCAGGGATTCCACTAATGAAAAACTGTTTTTT.

This chain connects TRBV9 to TRBJ1-1, with D maybe TRBD1 (5 bases). Germline CDR1 reads SGDLS; CDR2 reads YYNGEE. The CDR3 is 15 amino acids. Trimming took off 0 bases at V and 2 bases at J, with 11 bases between the two ends. CDR3 in amino acids: CASSVAGGGNTEAFF. The CDR3 DNA reads TGTGCCAGCAGCGTAGCTGGGGGGGGTAACACTGAAGCTTTCTTT.

The chain is built from TRBV5-1 and TRBJ1-6, with 8 bases fitting TRBD1. Unmatched junction bases numbered 5, after V lost 4 bases and J lost 5 bases. CDR3 size: 15 residues. Germline assignment: CDR1 SGHRS and CDR2 YFSETQ. The CDR3 region is CASSGGQAHNSPLHF. The CDR3 DNA is TGCGCCAGCAGCGGGGGACAGGCCCATAATTCACCCCTCCACTTT.

This rearrangement joins TRBV7-8 to TRBJ1-1, with D perhaps TRBD1 (5 bases). CDR3 size: 13 residues. The V end was cut by 2 bases, the J end by 5 bases, with 9 bases between. Germline CDR1 is SGHVS and CDR2 is FQNEAQ. CDR3 in DNA: TGTGCCAGCAGCTTACAGGGTGAGACTGAAGCTTTCTTT. This codes for CASSLQGETEAFF.

The rearrangement uses TRBV7-3 and TRBJ2-1; possibly TRBD2 for D (5 bases). Germline V gene sequence: CDR1 SGHTA, CDR2 FQGTGA. V gave up 0 bases and J gave up 5 bases, with 14 bases separating them. The CDR3 is made up of 16 amino acids. CDR3 in amino acids: CASSLTIGGLDNEQFF. As DNA, the CDR3 is TGTGCCAGCAGCTTAACGATAGGCGGGCTTGACAATGAGCAGTTCTTC.

This chain connects TRBV12-5 to TRBJ1-1; possible D gene TRBD1, 5 bases. Trimming took 1 base from V and 10 from J, leaving 22 bases between them. Germline assignment: CDR1 LGHNT and CDR2 FRNRAP. The CDR3 contains 16 residues. As DNA, the CDR3 is TGTGCTAGTGGTTTGGATGCCGGGCTGGCGACCGGGGGAGCTTTCTTT. Amino acid sequence: CASGLDAGLATGGAFF.

This clone showed up just a few times. V gene TRBV7-9 combines with J gene TRBJ2-1, with D hard to call. V gave up 6 bases and J gave up 1 base, with 10 bases separating them. This CDR3 has 14 residues. Germline CDR1 SEHNR, CDR2 FQNEAQ (reference sequence). The CDR3 spells CASSRDVSYNEQFF. The CDR3 coding sequence is TGTGCCAGCAGTCGAGATGTTTCCTACAATGAGCAGTTCTTC.

V usage is TRBV2 and J usage is TRBJ1-5; 8 bases match TRBD1. V was pared by 5 bases and J by 7 bases, with 16 bases of the junction left unmatched. Per the germline V gene, CDR1 is SNHLY and CDR2 is FYNNEI. The CDR3 is 17 residues long. This CDR3 reads CASSWVGQGSPSQPQHF. The CDR3 DNA reads TGTGCCAGCAGTTGGGTCGGACAGGGCTCTCCGTCCCAGCCCCAGCATTTT.

The chain uses TRBV30 and TRBJ2-7; 7 bases agree with TRBD2. Germline V gene sequence: CDR1 GTSNPN, CDR2 SVGIG (reference sequence). This CDR3 region has 13 residues. The V segment lost 2 bases and the J segment 5 bases; nucleotides outside the gene matches: 6. The CDR3 bases are TGTGCCTGGAGTAGGATCGCGGGGGACGAGCAGTACTTC. Translating gives CAWSRIAGDEQYF.

This rearrangement joins TRBV18 to TRBJ2-2; tentatively, D is TRBD1 (6 bases). Looked up from germline, CDR1 is KGHSH and CDR2 is LQKENI. V was shortened by 5 bases and J by 3 bases, with 16 bases between the two germline ends. The CDR3 contains 16 residues. CDR3 sequence reads: CASSALRGSDTGELFF. CDR3 DNA: TGTGCCAGCTCAGCACTAAGGGGGAGTGACACCGGGGAGCTGTTTTTT.

This clone was detected only a few times. The sample contains more than one DNA sequence encoding this CDR3. The chain carries TRBV30 and TRBJ1-2, with D perhaps TRBD1 (5 bases). There are 13 residues in the CDR3. V lost 0 bases, J lost 4 bases, and 9 bases lay in between. Germline CDR1 reads GTSNPN; CDR2 reads SVGIG (reference sequence). CDR3 DNA sequence: TGTGCCTGGAGTGTATTGGGGGGCTATGGCTACACCTTC. This encodes CAWSVLGGYGYTF.